One sample yielded the 15 T cell receptor beta chains listed below, sequenced in a study of blood T cell repertoires in COVID-19. TCRdb's table, derived via immunoSEQ multiplex PCR, lists solely in-frame clones and lacks some. The sample yields roughly 150,000 clones, 75% to 90% seen once. The material sequenced was PBMCs or T cells enriched from blood (not recorded which). The receptors come from a woman aged 55-70 years who had recovered from COVID-19.

The chain uses TRBV9 and TRBJ2-1, with TRBD2 matching over 10 bases. The CDR3 is 15 amino acids. The trim removed 4 bases at V and 4 bases at J, leaving 5 bases unmatched. Germline V gene data show CDR1 as SGDLS and CDR2 as YYNGEE. The CDR3 DNA reads as TGTGCCAGCAGCCCCACGGGACTAGCGTACAATGAGCAGTTCTTC. This encodes CASSPTGLAYNEQFF.

The chain combines TRBV6-5 with TRBJ1-1; 7 nucleotides line up with TRBD1. This CDR3 spans 12 amino acids. Germline V lookup: CDR1 MNHEY, CDR2 SVGAGI. V trimming: 8 bases; J trimming: 7 bases; junction bases outside the gene matches: 7. CDR3 coding DNA: TGTGCCAGCGGGCAGGGGGAAAATGAAGCTTTCTTT. Protein product: CASGQGENEAFF.

This CDR3 is CASNAPVAEETQYF. As DNA, the CDR3 is TGTGCCAGCAACGCCCCGGTAGCGGAAGAGACCCAGTACTTC. The rearrangement uses TRBV6-5 and TRBJ2-5, with D tentatively TRBD2 (6 bases). The CDR3 is 14 residues long. Trimming removed 7 bases at V and 3 bases at J, with 15 bases between. The germline V gene encodes CDR1 MNHEY and CDR2 SVGAGI.

This clone showed up just a few times. The V call is TRBV18, the J call TRBJ2-2; no reliable D call. Trimming cost V 3 bases and J 1 base, with 9 bases left between them. Germline V gene lookup returns CDR1 KGHSH and CDR2 LQKENI. The CDR3 runs 15 residues. The CDR3 region is CASSPASGNTGELFF. The CDR3 bases are TGTGCCAGCTCACCTGCGTCAGGGAACACCGGGGAGCTGTTTTTT.

This chain's CDR3 is CATARDILLGTYNEQFF. The CDR3 bases are TGTGCCACCGCCCGGGACATCCTTCTTGGCACCTACAATGAGCAGTTCTTC. The chain employs TRBV11-2 and TRBJ2-1; a possible D gene is TRBD1 (6 bases). The germline CDR1 and CDR2 sequences are SGHAT and FQNNGV. The germline V and J ends were trimmed by 10 bases and 2 bases, with 24 bases remaining between them. This CDR3 comprises 17 residues.

The chain recombines TRBV6-5 with TRBJ1-5; 11 bases are a match to TRBD1. The CDR3 extends over 15 amino acids. Germline V lookup: CDR1 MNHEY, CDR2 SVGAGI. Losses at the gene ends were 6 bases for V and 5 bases for J; bases not matched to a gene: 6. Here the CDR3 DNA reads TGTGCCAGCAGACTCCGGGACAGGGGGGATCAGCCCCAGCATTTT. This sequence encodes CASRLRDRGDQPQHF.

The V call is TRBV11-2, the J call TRBJ1-2; TRBD1 might be the D (6 bases). The V and J ends lost 4 bases and 5 bases respectively, with 14 bases between them. This CDR3 region has 14 residues. The germline V gene has CDR1 SGHAT and CDR2 FQNNGV. CDR3 DNA sequence: TGTGCCAGCAGCTCTGGGTGGGACACATATGGCTACACCTTC. Its translation: CASSSGWDTYGYTF.

The V and J genes are TRBV5-4 and TRBJ1-4; 8 bases align to TRBD1. The CDR3 is 15 amino acids. Germline V CDR1 and CDR2: SGHNT, YYREEE (reference sequence). Trimming removed 5 bases from V and 5 bases from J; junction bases left unmatched: 8. The CDR3 sequence is CASSSGGPYNEKLFF. The DNA for the CDR3 is TGTGCCAGCAGTTCAGGGGGCCCTTACAATGAAAAACTGTTTTTT. The full variable domain, with the rest looked up from reference TRBV5-4 and TRBJ1-4, is ETGVTQSPTHLIKTRGQQVTLRCSSQSGHNTVSWYQQALGQGPQFIFQYYREEENGRGNFPPRFSGLQFPNYSSELNVNALELDDSALYLCASSSGGPYNEKLFFGSGTQLSVL.

This chain links TRBV5-4 with TRBJ2-6; a possible D gene is TRBD1 (6 bases). CDR3 length equals 16 residues. Trimming cost V 1 base and J 4 bases, with 12 bases left between them. Germline V gene sequence: CDR1 SGHNT, CDR2 YYREEE (reference sequence). CDR3 DNA: TGTGCCAGCAGCTTGTCAGGGGCAGCGGGGGCCAACGTCCTGACTTTC. This encodes CASSLSGAAGANVLTF.

The chain links TRBV9 to TRBJ1-4; D might be TRBD1 (5 bases). The germline gives CDR1 SGDLS, CDR2 YYNGEE. This CDR3 has 20 residues. Trimming took off 0 bases at V and 0 bases at J, with 21 bases between the two ends. The CDR3 spells CASSVVYPGRVISTNEKLFF. The DNA of the CDR3 is TGTGCCAGCAGCGTAGTCTACCCAGGGAGGGTGATCTCAACTAATGAAAAACTGTTTTTT.

V is TRBV7-9 and J is TRBJ1-5, with D possibly being TRBD1 (6 bases). The germline V gene has CDR1 SEHNR and CDR2 FQNEAQ (reference sequence). The CDR3 contains 13 residues. Trimming took off 5 bases at V and 5 bases at J, with 10 bases between the two ends. CDR3 coding DNA: TGTGCCAGCAGCGCAGGGGATCATCAGCCCCAGCATTTT. Protein sequence: CASSAGDHQPQHF.

The rearrangement uses TRBV5-1 and TRBJ2-3; 7 bases agree with TRBD2. The J segment lost 2 bases and the V segment lost 4 bases, leaving 4 bases of the junction unmatched. Germline-derived CDR1 and CDR2 are SGHRS and YFSETQ. CDR3 length: 14 residues. CDR3 protein: CASSGTKNTDTQYF. The CDR3 bases are TGCGCCAGCAGCGGGACTAAAAACACAGATACGCAGTATTTT.

The gene calls are TRBV2 and TRBJ1-1; TRBD1 agrees at 8 bases. The trim removed 5 bases at V and 4 bases at J, leaving 6 bases unmatched. The CDR3 is 14 residues long. CDR1 is SNHLY, CDR2 FYNNEI, per germline. The DNA of the CDR3 is TGTGCCAGCAGTTTCGGACAGGGAAGCACTGAAGCTTTCTTT. Protein sequence: CASSFGQGSTEAFF.

The chain recombines TRBV19 with TRBJ2-7, with D maybe TRBD2 (7 bases). CDR3 length: 14 residues. CDR1 and CDR2 (germline): LNHDA, SQIVND (reference sequence). Trimming cost V 6 bases and J 3 bases, with 15 bases left between them. The CDR3, as DNA: TGTGCCAGTAGGGAGGGGGGGCTGGACTACGAGCAGTACTTC. Its protein is CASREGGLDYEQYF. Variable domain in full (rest from reference TRBV19 and TRBJ2-7): DGGITQSPKYLFRKEGQNVTLSCEQNLNHDAMYWYRQDPGQGLRLIYYSQIVNDFQKGDIAEGYSVSREKKESFPLTVTSAQKNPTAFYLCASREGGLDYEQYFGPGTRLTVT.

This chain connects TRBV4-2 to TRBJ1-6; no reliable D call. The germline V and J ends were trimmed by 0 bases and 6 bases, with 27 bases remaining between them. This CDR3 comprises 21 residues. CDR1 and CDR2 (germline): LGHNA, YNFKEQ. Written as DNA, the CDR3 is TGTGCCAGCAGCCAAGAATACGGAGTTAGGCTGAATAAAGTCGGTAATTCACCCCTCCACTTT. The encoded protein is CASSQEYGVRLNKVGNSPLHF.